Listed below are T cell receptor beta chains from one sample, sequenced in a study of blood T cell repertoires in COVID-19. Libraries were prepared by immunoSEQ multiplex PCR; TCRdb keeps only in-frame clonotypes and omits some of them. Of about 250,000 clones detected, 83% appear once; the ten largest clones hold around 5.9%. The sample taken for sequencing was peripheral blood. Receptors originate from a human donor in a cohort sampled during active COVID-19. Both conserved end residues are part of each CDR3. D genes are given only for firm matches. Clone sizes are given selectively: once, few, many, or a class where the clone is expanded.

V: TRBV7-2; size: once; D: TRBD2; J: TRBJ2-1; DNA: TGTGCCAGCAGCCCCGCGCCCGGGACTAGCGGCTTCAATGAGCAGTTCTTC; CDR3: CASSPAPGTSGFNEQFF
V: TRBV2; size: NA; D: NA; J: TRBJ2-4; DNA: TGTGCCAGCACTGGCAACCGGGGCATTCAGTACTTC; CDR3: CASTGNRGIQYF
V: TRBV15; size: NA; D: TRBD1; J: TRBJ2-1; DNA: TGTGCCACCAGCAGAGTCACAGGGGGCATAGGTGAGCAGTTCTTC; CDR3: CATSRVTGGIGEQFF
V: TRBV24-1; size: NA; D: TRBD2; J: TRBJ2-1; DNA: TGTGCCACCAGTGATTTGCGGGCTAGCGGGAGTTTTGATGAGCAGTTCTTC; CDR3: CATSDLRASGSFDEQFF
V: TRBV18; size: NA; D: NA; J: TRBJ2-7; DNA: TGTGCCAGCTCACCCTCCAAGGCGGTCAGCTCCTACGAGCAGTACTTC; CDR3: CASSPSKAVSSYEQYF
V: TRBV24-1; size: NA; D: TRBD2; J: TRBJ2-1; DNA: TGTGCCACCAGTGATTCTGGACTAGCGGGAAAGAATGAGCAGTTCTTC; CDR3: CATSDSGLAGKNEQFF
V: TRBV19; size: NA; D: TRBD1; J: TRBJ2-1; DNA: TGTGCCAGTAGTAGCCTGACAGGGGGCTTCATTAATGAGCAGTTCTTC; CDR3: CASSSLTGGFINEQFF
V: TRBV3-1/TRBV3-2; size: NA; D: NA; J: TRBJ1-1; DNA: TGTGCCAGCAGCCAAGCCCTCCTCTCAGGCACTGAAGCTTTCTTT; CDR3: CASSQALLSGTEAFF
V: TRBV7-6; size: NA; D: TRBD2; J: TRBJ2-7; DNA: TGTGCCAGCAGCTTATTCGTAGCGGGAGTTCGGGGCGAGCAGTACTTC; CDR3: CASSLFVAGVRGEQYF
V: TRBV5-4; size: NA; D: NA; J: TRBJ1-6; DNA: TGTGCCAGCAGCTTGGGGTCAGGTAGTCCCTATAATTCACCCCTCCACTTT; CDR3: CASSLGSGSPYNSPLHF
V: TRBV7-9; size: NA; D: TRBD2; J: TRBJ2-5; DNA: TGTGCCAGCAGCTTAGTTAGGCTAGCGGGGCTGACAGAGACCCAGTACTTC; CDR3: CASSLVRLAGLTETQYF
V: TRBV28; size: few; D: TRBD2; J: TRBJ2-1; DNA: TGTGCCAGCAGTTTATCGGGCCCTAGCGGGGGAAATGAGCAGTTCTTC; CDR3: CASSLSGPSGGNEQFF
V: TRBV5-1; size: NA; D: TRBD2; J: TRBJ2-7; DNA: TGCGCCAGCAGCTTGGGGGTAGCGGGAGCCGAGCAGTACTTC; CDR3: CASSLGVAGAEQYF
V: TRBV5-1; size: once; D: TRBD1; J: TRBJ2-7; DNA: TGCGCCAGCAGTTCCGGACAGGGGGCTTACGAGCAGTACTTC; CDR3: CASSSGQGAYEQYF
V: TRBV28; size: few; D: TRBD1; J: TRBJ1-5; DNA: TGTGCCAGCAGTTTGGGACAGGGCCCGAATAGCAATCAGCCCCAGCATTTT; CDR3: CASSLGQGPNSNQPQHF
V: TRBV11-3; size: NA; D: NA; J: TRBJ2-6; DNA: TGTGCCAGCAGCTTCCGACAGGTCGGGGCCAACGTCCTGACTTTC; CDR3: CASSFRQVGANVLTF
V: TRBV27; size: NA; D: NA; J: TRBJ1-4; DNA: TGTGCCAGCAGTTTATTGGGAGGGTTAGTAGAAAAACTGTTTTTT; CDR3: CASSLLGGLVEKLFF
V: TRBV18; size: NA; D: TRBD1; J: TRBJ1-6; DNA: TGTGCCAGCTCAACCATGTCGACAGGGTTCAATTCACCCCTCCACTTT; CDR3: CASSTMSTGFNSPLHF
V: TRBV7-9; size: NA; D: NA; J: TRBJ1-2; DNA: TGTGCCAGCAGCTTAGCACAGGGAGATGGCTACACCTTC; CDR3: CASSLAQGDGYTF
V: TRBV5-1; size: NA; D: TRBD1; J: TRBJ2-5; DNA: TGCGCCAGCAGCTTGGGGCAGGGGGAAGAGACCCAGTACTTC; CDR3: CASSLGQGEETQYF
V: TRBV10-3; size: NA; D: TRBD2; J: TRBJ2-7; DNA: TGTGCCATCAGTCTAGCGGGAGGGCGGGACGAGCAGTACTTC; CDR3: CAISLAGGRDEQYF
V: TRBV29-1; size: few; D: TRBD1; J: TRBJ1-1; DNA: TGCAGCGTTGTGGGACAGGGGAACACTGAAGCTTTCTTT; CDR3: CSVVGQGNTEAFF
V: TRBV7-9; size: NA; D: NA; J: TRBJ1-3; DNA: TGTGCCAGCAGCTTCCAACAGGGAAACTCTGGAAACACCATATATTTT; CDR3: CASSFQQGNSGNTIYF
V: TRBV18; size: NA; D: NA; J: TRBJ1-1; DNA: TGTGCCAGCTCACCAGACTACGGGAACACTGAAGCTTTCTTT; CDR3: CASSPDYGNTEAFF
V: TRBV6-4; size: NA; D: NA; J: TRBJ2-3; DNA: TGTGCCAGCAGGGGAGCGGGCACAGATACGCAGTATTTT; CDR3: CASRGAGTDTQYF
V: TRBV3-1/TRBV3-2; size: NA; D: TRBD2; J: TRBJ2-7; DNA: TGTGCCAGCAGCCCCGGGACTAGCGGATGGGAGCAGTACTTC; CDR3: CASSPGTSGWEQYF
V: TRBV4-1; size: NA; D: NA; J: TRBJ2-5; DNA: TGCGCCAGCAGCCATCCGGGAACCGTGCCGGAGACCCAGTACTTC; CDR3: CASSHPGTVPETQYF
V: TRBV4-1; size: NA; D: NA; J: TRBJ2-6; DNA: TGCGCCAGCAGCCAATTTTATGTGAACTTACAGCTCCTGACTTTC; CDR3: CASSQFYVNLQLLTF
V: TRBV5-5; size: NA; D: TRBD2; J: TRBJ2-1; DNA: TGTGCCAGCAGCCCTGGGGGGGGTAAGGACAATGAGCAGTTCTTC; CDR3: CASSPGGGKDNEQFF
V: TRBV19; size: NA; D: NA; J: TRBJ2-2; DNA: TGTGCCAGTAGTGGGGCAGTGGCCGGGGAGCTGTTTTTT; CDR3: CASSGAVAGELFF
V: TRBV27; size: few; D: NA; J: TRBJ1-1; DNA: TGTGCCAGCAGTTTATCCCGGACGCAGGGCTGGGTAGCTTTCTTT; CDR3: CASSLSRTQGWVAFF
V: TRBV7-9; size: NA; D: TRBD1; J: TRBJ1-3; DNA: TGTGCCAGCAGCCCCCGACAGGGCCTCTCTGGAAACACCATATATTTT; CDR3: CASSPRQGLSGNTIYF
V: TRBV5-1; size: NA; D: NA; J: TRBJ2-1; DNA: TGCGCCAGCTCCGGAGTAACAGGGATTGGCAATGAGCAGTTCTTC; CDR3: CASSGVTGIGNEQFF
V: TRBV4-1; size: NA; D: TRBD1; J: TRBJ2-2; DNA: TGCGCCAGCAGCCAAGGGTCACAGGGGAAGAACACCGGGGAGCTGTTTTTT; CDR3: CASSQGSQGKNTGELFF
V: TRBV2; size: NA; D: NA; J: TRBJ2-7; DNA: TGTGCCAGCAGTGAAGCCAGTTGGGGGCAGATTCACGAGCAGTACTTC; CDR3: CASSEASWGQIHEQYF
V: TRBV7-9; size: NA; D: TRBD1; J: TRBJ1-2; DNA: TGTGCCAGCACCACCGGGACAGCGCTCCTCTATGGCTACACCTTC; CDR3: CASTTGTALLYGYTF
V: TRBV6-1; size: NA; D: NA; J: TRBJ1-1; DNA: TGTGCCAGCAGTGAACCAGGGAGGACTGAAGCTTTCTTT; CDR3: CASSEPGRTEAFF
V: TRBV19; size: NA; D: TRBD1; J: TRBJ2-5; DNA: TGTGCCAGTAGTGGGGACAGTCATCAAGAGACCCAGTACTTC; CDR3: CASSGDSHQETQYF
V: TRBV6-1; size: NA; D: TRBD1; J: TRBJ2-7; DNA: TGTGCCAGCAGTGACCGACAGGGGCTTATTCAGACCTACGAGCAGTACTTC; CDR3: CASSDRQGLIQTYEQYF
V: TRBV5-6; size: once; D: TRBD1; J: TRBJ2-5; DNA: TGTGCCAGCAGTCCAGGACAGGGTCAAGAGACCCAGTACTTC; CDR3: CASSPGQGQETQYF
V: TRBV11-2; size: NA; D: TRBD1; J: TRBJ2-7; DNA: TGTGCCAGCAGCATATCCGGGACAGGGGGCGGGAAGCAGTACTTC; CDR3: CASSISGTGGGKQYF
V: TRBV6-6; size: NA; D: TRBD1; J: TRBJ2-1; DNA: TGTGCCAGCAGCCCAGGCCCGACAGGGGACCTTATAGCTGGGGGCTTCGATGAGCAGTTCTTC; CDR3: CASSPGPTGDLIAGGFDEQFF
V: TRBV7-3; size: NA; D: NA; J: TRBJ2-3; DNA: TGTGCCAGCTCCGAAGGAGCGTCCCTAGATACGCAGTATTTT; CDR3: CASSEGASLDTQYF
V: TRBV7-8; size: NA; D: TRBD1; J: TRBJ1-6; DNA: TGTGCCAGCAGCTCCGGGACAGGGACGCCACCCCTCCACTTT; CDR3: CASSSGTGTPPLHF
V: TRBV19; size: NA; D: NA; J: TRBJ2-3; DNA: TGTGCCAGTAGTATCCAAGCCACAGATACGCAGTATTTT; CDR3: CASSIQATDTQYF
V: TRBV4-2; size: NA; D: NA; J: TRBJ2-5; DNA: TGTGCCAGCAGCCAATCAACTAACCACCAAGAGACCCAGTACTTC; CDR3: CASSQSTNHQETQYF
V: TRBV18; size: NA; D: NA; J: TRBJ1-5; DNA: TGTGCCAGCTCACCACTCGAGCTGAGGGGCAATCAGCCCCAGCATTTT; CDR3: CASSPLELRGNQPQHF